Listed here are 25 T cell receptor beta chains from one sample, sequenced in a study of CD8 T cells in ankylosing spondylitis. TCRdb processed the 5' RACE reads anew with MiXCR; each CDR3 protein has one entry. The sample yields about 220,000 distinct CDR3 sequences, 7.3% seen once. The antigens for these receptors are not known. Findings and caveats of the study: Ankylosing spondylitis blood appeared to be characterized by a TCR beta motif of 8 or 9 highly homologous variants.

Material: blood, either unsorted or a sorted T cell fraction (not recorded which). The source is a male donor with ankylosing spondylitis.

The sample holds many counts of this clonotype. The gene calls are TRBV4-3 and TRBJ2-3; 7 bases are a match to TRBD2. Trimming took 1 base from V and 4 from J; bases not matched to a gene: 11. Germline CDR1 LGHNA, CDR2 YSLEER. This CDR3 is built from 17 residues. CDR3 in DNA: TGCGCCAGCAGCCAAGGGGTCTGGCGGGAGTTTCCAGATACGCAGTATTTT. This sequence encodes CASSQGVWREFPDTQYF.

The chain uses TRBV15 and TRBJ1-2, with D uncertain. The germline gives CDR1 LNHNV, CDR2 YYDKDF (reference sequence). V gave up 3 bases and J gave up 6 bases, with 17 bases separating them. The CDR3 is made up of 15 amino acids. The CDR3 spells CATSSDFPRLDGYTF. As DNA, the CDR3 is TGTGCCACCAGCAGTGACTTTCCGAGGCTAGATGGCTACACCTTC.

For this clonotype: A much larger clone is a single base away; this may be a read error. The chain combines TRBV12-3 or TRBV12-4 with TRBJ1-2; D uncertain. There are 14 residues in the CDR3. The CDR3 loop reads CASSPEADIYAYTF. For the CDR3, the DNA is TGTGCCAGCAGTCCAGAGGCTGACATCTATGCCTACACCTTC.

This clonotype was observed a few times. V usage is TRBV4-2 and J usage is TRBJ2-7; D is unclear. The V gene's germline CDR1 is LGHNA and CDR2 YNFKEQ. The V end lost 4 bases, the J end lost 3 bases, and 13 bases lay between the germline ends. This CDR3 has 14 amino acids. The CDR3 region is CASSPWQEGYEQYF. The CDR3 DNA reads as TGTGCCAGCAGCCCGTGGCAGGAAGGCTACGAGCAGTACTTC.

This clonotype was detected a few times. The genes are TRBV6-1 and TRBJ2-1; 10 bases match TRBD1. This CDR3 region has 16 residues. Germline V gene lookup returns CDR1 MNHNS and CDR2 SASEGT. After removal of 7 bases from V and 1 base from J, the junction contained 7 bases not matched to a gene. CDR3 DNA: TGTGCCAGCAACTCCCGGGACAGGGGATCCTACAATGAGCAGTTCTTC. Protein product: CASNSRDRGSYNEQFF.

This clonotype was seen many times. The chain uses TRBV10-3 and TRBJ1-2, with TRBD1 identical over 8 bases. The CDR3 is 16 residues long. Germline-derived CDR1 and CDR2 are ENHRY and SYGVKD. Trimming at V came to 7 bases and at J to 4 bases, leaving 14 bases not matched to a gene. CDR3 nucleotide sequence: TGTGCCATCAATATGGACAGGGAGAACCTCGCCTATGGCTACACCTTC. It encodes CAINMDRENLAYGYTF.

This clonotype was seen ten or more times. The genes are TRBV27 and TRBJ1-1; 10 positions agree with TRBD1. J lost 8 bases, V lost 0 bases, and 3 bases had no gene match. The germline CDR1 and CDR2 sequences are MNHEY and SMNVEV (reference sequence). This CDR3 is built from 14 residues. This CDR3 reads CASSLSTGGAEAFF. In DNA form, the CDR3 reads TGTGCCAGCAGTTTATCGACAGGGGGCGCAGAAGCTTTCTTT.

The table lists this clonotype with many counts. The CDR3 here is CASSLNGYTYEQYF. The CDR3 nucleotides are TGTGCCAGCAGTTTAAACGGATACACCTACGAGCAGTACTTC. The rearrangement joins TRBV27 to TRBJ2-7, with D uncertain. Germline V gives CDR1 MNHEY, CDR2 SMNVEV (reference sequence). The length of the CDR3 is 14 residues. Trimming stripped 2 bases from V and 2 bases from J, with 10 bases between.

The sample holds one count of this clonotype. The V and J genes are TRBV13 and TRBJ2-1; no clear D. The CDR3 has 14 residues. V was shortened by 5 bases and J by 5 bases, with 13 bases between the two germline ends. CDR1 PRHDT and CDR2 FYEKMQ come from the germline V gene (reference sequence). The CDR3 sequence is CASSQPTVNNEQFF. CDR3 in DNA: TGTGCCAGCAGCCAACCGACTGTAAACAATGAGCAGTTCTTC.

In its sample, this clonotype was seen a few times. This chain uses TRBV4-3 with TRBJ1-2; D not resolved. The CDR3 contains 13 residues. Trimming took 2 bases from V and 4 from J, leaving 8 bases between them. Germline V gene lookup returns CDR1 LGHNA and CDR2 YSLEER. CDR3 in DNA: TGCGCCAGCAGCCAAAGAGGCGTCTATGGCTACACCTTC. Its protein product is CASSQRGVYGYTF.

This clonotype showed up many times. V is TRBV11-1 and J is TRBJ2-1; D is unresolved. CDR3 length: 15 amino acids. Trimming removed 0 bases at V and 0 bases at J, with 6 bases between. CDR1 is SGHAT and CDR2 is FQDESV in the germline V gene (reference sequence). This CDR3 reads CASSLAWDSYNEQFF. The DNA of the CDR3 is TGTGCCAGCAGCTTAGCGTGGGACTCCTACAATGAGCAGTTCTTC.

The rearrangement joins TRBV12-3 or TRBV12-4 to TRBJ1-5; D remains unclear. The germline V and J ends were trimmed by 5 bases and 1 base, with 9 bases remaining between them. CDR3 length equals 14 residues. This CDR3 is CASSPLGSNQPQHF. CDR3 nucleotide sequence: TGTGCCAGCAGTCCCCTGGGCAGCAATCAGCCCCAGCATTTT.

This clonotype was picked up many times. V usage is TRBV7-8 and J usage is TRBJ2-1, with unresolved D. The CDR3 is 17 residues long. V was shortened by 1 base and J by 0 bases, with 13 bases between the two germline ends. Germline V gene lookup returns CDR1 SGHVS and CDR2 FQNEAQ. The CDR3 spells CASSLVLLPSSYNEQFF. The CDR3 nucleotides are TGTGCCAGCAGCTTAGTTCTGCTACCCAGCTCCTACAATGAGCAGTTCTTC.

This clonotype was seen many times. The rearrangement links TRBV28 to TRBJ1-1; 7 positions match TRBD1. V lost 3 bases and J lost 3; bases outside the gene matches: 16. Germline assignment: CDR1 MDHEN and CDR2 SYDVKM. The CDR3 consists of 18 residues. CDR3 in amino acids: CASSFLRQGRGVDTEAFF. As DNA, the CDR3 is TGTGCCAGCAGTTTCCTTAGACAGGGAAGAGGAGTGGACACTGAAGCTTTCTTT.

The chain joins TRBV15 to TRBJ1-1, with a weak D call TRBD1 (5 bases). CDR3 size: 15 residues. With 1 base removed from V and 6 bases from J, the gap between germline ends came to 15 bases. Germline V gene sequence: CDR1 LNHNV, CDR2 YYDKDF (reference sequence). CDR3 sequence (DNA): TGTGCCACCAGCAGAGTTACTCAGGGTATGGCTGAAGCTTTCTTT. Translation gives CATSRVTQGMAEAFF. Filled out from reference TRBV15 and TRBJ1-1, the complete variable domain reads DAMVIQNPRYQVTQFGKPVTLSCSQTLNHNVMYWYQQKSSQAPKLLFHYYDKDFNNEADTPDNFQSRRPNTSFCFLDIRSPGLGDTAMYLCATSRVTQGMAEAFFGQGTRLTVV.

This clonotype was observed a handful of times. The chain has TRBV10-3 and TRBJ1-3; TRBD1 might be the D (6 bases). CDR1 ENHRY and CDR2 SYGVKD come from the germline V gene. The V end was cut by 5 bases, the J end by 2 bases, with 19 bases between. The CDR3 covers 17 residues. The CDR3 protein is CAISRTGGAGTGNTIYF. The CDR3, as DNA: TGTGCCATCAGTCGCACGGGGGGCGCTGGGACTGGAAACACCATATATTTT.

This clonotype was observed at least ten times. This sequence joins TRBV6-4 and TRBJ2-1; 13 bases match TRBD2. With V trimmed by 6 bases and J by 1 base, 12 bases remained unmatched. The CDR3 is 19 residues long. CDR1 and CDR2 from the germline V gene are MRHNA and SNTAGT. Here the CDR3 reads CASRGWRTSGRGSYNEQFF. As DNA, the CDR3 is TGTGCCAGCAGGGGGTGGAGGACTAGCGGGAGAGGATCCTACAATGAGCAGTTCTTC.

This clonotype was counted ten times or more. V gene TRBV29-1 combines with J gene TRBJ2-1; D may be TRBD1 (6 bases). The CDR3 covers 15 residues. V was clipped by 2 bases and J by 0 bases, with 11 bases between them. Germline V gene lookup returns CDR1 SQVTM and CDR2 ANQGSEA. DNA of the CDR3: TGCAGCGTTGAAAACCCAGGGGTCTCCTACAATGAGCAGTTCTTC. Its protein product is CSVENPGVSYNEQFF.

The genes are TRBV7-6 and TRBJ2-3; 9 nucleotides align to TRBD2. Germline V lookup: CDR1 SGHVS, CDR2 FNYEAQ. The CDR3 is made up of 14 amino acids. V lost 5 bases to trimming and J lost 5 bases; unmatched junction nucleotides: 5. CDR3 nucleotides: TGTGCCAGCAGCGGCAGCGGGGGGCGAGATACGCAGTATTTT. Translated: CASSGSGGRDTQYF. Filled out from reference TRBV7-6 and TRBJ2-3, the complete variable domain reads GAGVSQSPRYKVTKRGQDVALRCDPISGHVSLYWYRQALGQGPEFLTYFNYEAQQDKSGLPNDRFSAERPEGSISTLTIQRTEQRDSAMYRCASSGSGGRDTQYFGPGTRLTVL.

This clonotype was counted many times. J is TRBJ2-7 and V is TRBV29-1; D possibly matches TRBD1 or TRBD2 (5 bases each). Germline assignment: CDR1 SQVTM and CDR2 ANQGSEA. The CDR3 totals 13 residues. V was shortened by 2 bases and J by 4 bases, with 12 bases between the two germline ends. CDR3 in amino acids: CSVETGRTYEQYF. In DNA, the CDR3 is TGCAGCGTTGAAACGGGACGGACATACGAGCAGTACTTC.

This CDR3 is CASSEMGLAGVEQFF. CDR3 coding DNA: TGTGCCAGCAGTGAAATGGGACTAGCGGGAGTTGAGCAGTTCTTC. The chain combines TRBV6-1 with TRBJ2-1; TRBD2 matches at 14 bases. CDR3 length equals 15 residues. Germline CDR1 is MNHNS and CDR2 is SASEGT. V shed 2 bases, J shed 9 bases, and the junction held 3 bases outside the gene matches.

This clonotype appeared many times. This chain uses TRBV29-1 with TRBJ2-1; 13 bases fit TRBD2. V lost 6 bases, J lost 0 bases, and 14 bases stayed unmatched. This CDR3 is 19 amino acids long. The germline CDR1 and CDR2 sequences are SQVTM and ANQGSEA. The DNA of the CDR3 is TGCAGCGTACTCCCATATGGGACTAGCGGGGCCACCTCCTACAATGAGCAGTTCTTC. Its translation: CSVLPYGTSGATSYNEQFF.

This clonotype was seen only a few times. The rearrangement uses TRBV7-8 and TRBJ2-7; D gene uncertain. The V end lost 5 bases, the J end lost 0 bases, and 11 bases lay between the germline ends. Germline CDR1 is SGHVS and CDR2 is FQNEAQ. This CDR3 spans 14 amino acids. As DNA, the CDR3 is TGTGCCAGCAGCATGAAAGAGAGCTCCTACGAGCAGTACTTC. Its protein product is CASSMKESSYEQYF.

This clonotype was detected ten times or more. The chain couples TRBV27 to TRBJ1-1; a possible D gene is TRBD1 (5 bases). This CDR3 is built from 15 residues. Germline-derived CDR1 and CDR2 are MNHEY and SMNVEV (reference sequence). Trimming removed 6 bases at V and 4 bases at J, with 18 bases between. CDR3 amino acids: CASRTAQDLVTEAFF. The CDR3 DNA is TGTGCCAGCAGGACCGCACAGGACCTGGTCACTGAAGCTTTCTTT.

The CDR3: CASSLEAGTFQPQHF. CDR3 DNA: TGTGCCAGCAGCTTAGAGGCTGGAACCTTTCAGCCCCAGCATTTT. The chain carries TRBV7-8 and TRBJ1-5; D gene ambiguous. V shed 1 base and J shed 6 bases, with 13 bases lying between them. This CDR3 has 15 amino acids. Germline assignment: CDR1 SGHVS and CDR2 FQNEAQ.